This T cell receptor (beta chain) was documented in a study of CD8 T cells in Susac syndrome. The CDR3 is made up of 15 amino acids. The J segment lost 4 bases and the V segment lost 3 bases, leaving 7 bases of the junction unmatched. In germline, CDR1 is KGHDR, CDR2 SFDVKD. Turning to this clonotype: Its antigen is as yet unknown.

An amount of RNA that ranged from roughly 0.5 to 1 ug was reverse transcribed with random hexamers. An immunoSEQ multiplex PCR generated amplified TCR beta CDR3 products spanning 54 Vbeta and 13 Jbeta. Via MiXCR, TCRdb re-called the immunoSEQ multiplex PCR reads, giving one row per CDR3 protein. The repertoire holds about 200,000 distinct CDR3 sequences, more than 90% seen once, with 0.093% in the top ten. Study findings and constraints: That the number of individuals in its TCR sequencing and HLA analysis was relatively small was acknowledged by the study.

Blood CD8+ and CD4+ T cells underwent high-throughput TCR beta sequencing. Treatment-naive patients with stable or active relapsing-remitting disease were the multiple sclerosis controls. The V call is TRBV24-1, the J call TRBJ1-2; 7 bases are shared with TRBD1. The receptor was derived from a human donor with multiple sclerosis. The sequenced sample consisted of CD4+ T cells from PBMCs. CDR3 residues: CATSDPGGGFYGYTF. CDR3 sequence (DNA): TGTGCCACCAGTGATCCGGGAGGGGGCTTCTATGGCTACACCTTC.